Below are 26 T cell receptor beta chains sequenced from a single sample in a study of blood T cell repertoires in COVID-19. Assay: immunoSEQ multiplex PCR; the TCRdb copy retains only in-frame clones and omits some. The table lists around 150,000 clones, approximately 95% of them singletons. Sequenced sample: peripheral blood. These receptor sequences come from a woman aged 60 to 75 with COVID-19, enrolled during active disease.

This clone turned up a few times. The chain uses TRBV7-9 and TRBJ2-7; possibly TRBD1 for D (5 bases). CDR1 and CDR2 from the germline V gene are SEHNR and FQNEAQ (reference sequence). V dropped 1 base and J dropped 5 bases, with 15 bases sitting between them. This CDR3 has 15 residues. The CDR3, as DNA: TGTGCCAGCAGCTTAGGTGACAGAGAATATAACGAGCAGTACTTC. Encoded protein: CASSLGDREYNEQYF.

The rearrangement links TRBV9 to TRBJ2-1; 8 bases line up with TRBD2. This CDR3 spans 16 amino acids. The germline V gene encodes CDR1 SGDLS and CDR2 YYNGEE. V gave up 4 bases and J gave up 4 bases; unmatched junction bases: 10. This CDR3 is CASSSTGGDLYNEQFF. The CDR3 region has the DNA TGTGCCAGCAGCTCCACGGGGGGGGATTTGTACAATGAGCAGTTCTTC.

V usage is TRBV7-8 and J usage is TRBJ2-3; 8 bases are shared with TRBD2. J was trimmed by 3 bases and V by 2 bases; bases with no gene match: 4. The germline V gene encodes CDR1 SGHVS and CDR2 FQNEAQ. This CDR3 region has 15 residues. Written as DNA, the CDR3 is TGTGCCAGCAGCTTAATGACTAGCGTGACAGATACGCAGTATTTT. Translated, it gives CASSLMTSVTDTQYF.

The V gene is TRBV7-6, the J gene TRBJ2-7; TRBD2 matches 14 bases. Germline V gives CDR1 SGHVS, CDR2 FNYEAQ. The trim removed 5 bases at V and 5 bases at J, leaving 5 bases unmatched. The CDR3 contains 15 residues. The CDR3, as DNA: TGTGCCAGCAGCCCGGGACTAGCGGGGGTCCACGAGCAGTACTTC. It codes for CASSPGLAGVHEQYF.

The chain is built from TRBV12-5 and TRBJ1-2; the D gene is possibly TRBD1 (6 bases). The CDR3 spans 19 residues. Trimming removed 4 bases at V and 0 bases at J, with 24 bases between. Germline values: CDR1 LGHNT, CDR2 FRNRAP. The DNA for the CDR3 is TGTGCTAGTGGTTCTCCCGAGACTCCGGGACACTTAGCTAACTATGGCTACACCTTC. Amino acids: CASGSPETPGHLANYGYTF.

The CDR3 DNA follows: TGTGCCAGCAGTTACTCGACGTCGGCTAGCGGGGGGGCGAGCTCCTACAATGAGCAGTTCTTC. As protein: CASSYSTSASGGASSYNEQFF. The chain has TRBV6-2 or TRBV6-3 and TRBJ2-1, with 12 bases lining up with TRBD2. V lost 0 bases, J lost 0 bases, and 12 bases stayed unmatched. Germline-derived CDR1 and CDR2 are MNHEY and SVGEGT. The CDR3 is made up of 21 amino acids.

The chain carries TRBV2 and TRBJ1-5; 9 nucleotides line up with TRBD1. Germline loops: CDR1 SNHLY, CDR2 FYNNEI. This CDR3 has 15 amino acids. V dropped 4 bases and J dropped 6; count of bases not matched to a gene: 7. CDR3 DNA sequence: TGTGCCAGCAGTGTGGACAGGGGTATGGGTCAGCCCCAGCATTTT. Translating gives CASSVDRGMGQPQHF.

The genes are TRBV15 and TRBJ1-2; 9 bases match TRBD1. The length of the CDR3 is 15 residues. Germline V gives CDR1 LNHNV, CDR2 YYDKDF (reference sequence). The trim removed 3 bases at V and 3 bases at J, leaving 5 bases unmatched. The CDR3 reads CATSSPRTGDYGYTF. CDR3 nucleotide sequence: TGTGCCACCAGCAGCCCCAGGACAGGGGACTATGGCTACACCTTC.

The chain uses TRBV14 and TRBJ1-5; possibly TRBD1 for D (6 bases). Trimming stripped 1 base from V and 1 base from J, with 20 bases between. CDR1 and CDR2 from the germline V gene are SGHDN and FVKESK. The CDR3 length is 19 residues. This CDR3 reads CASSQVGGQTMGSNQPQHF. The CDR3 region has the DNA TGTGCCAGCAGCCAAGTCGGGGGGCAAACTATGGGGAGCAATCAGCCCCAGCATTTT.

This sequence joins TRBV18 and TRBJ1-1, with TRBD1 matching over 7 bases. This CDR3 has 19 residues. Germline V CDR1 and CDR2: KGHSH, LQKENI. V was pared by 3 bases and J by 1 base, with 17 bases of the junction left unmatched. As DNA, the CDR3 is TGTGCCAGCTCACCCCAACAGGGGATAGGGGGCCATACGAACACTGAAGCTTTCTTT. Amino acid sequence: CASSPQQGIGGHTNTEAFF.

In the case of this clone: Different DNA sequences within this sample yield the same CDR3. CDR3 DNA: TGTGCCAGCAGCTCCCTAGACAGGGCCAACTATGGCTACACCTTC. Amino acid sequence: CASSSLDRANYGYTF. The chain couples TRBV9 to TRBJ1-2; 7 positions agree with TRBD1. CDR3 size: 15 residues. The V gene's germline CDR1 is SGDLS and CDR2 YYNGEE. V was pared by 4 bases and J by 2 bases, with 8 bases of the junction left unmatched.

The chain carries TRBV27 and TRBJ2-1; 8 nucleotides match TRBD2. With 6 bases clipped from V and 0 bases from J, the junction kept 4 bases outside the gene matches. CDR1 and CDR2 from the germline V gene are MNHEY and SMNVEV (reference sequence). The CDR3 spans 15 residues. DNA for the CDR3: TGTGCCAGCAGGGGCGGGGGGAGCTCCTACAATGAGCAGTTCTTC. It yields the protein CASRGGGSSYNEQFF.

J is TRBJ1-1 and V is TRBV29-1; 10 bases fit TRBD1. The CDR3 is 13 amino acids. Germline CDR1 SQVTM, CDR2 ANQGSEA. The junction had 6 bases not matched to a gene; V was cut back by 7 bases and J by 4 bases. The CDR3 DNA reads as TGCAGCGGGGGGACAGGGGTGAGCACTGAAGCTTTCTTT. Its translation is CSGGTGVSTEAFF.

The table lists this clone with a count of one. CDR3 DNA: TGTGCCAGCAGTTACCTGACCGGGGAGCTGTTTTTT. It translates to CASSYLTGELFF. The rearrangement links TRBV6-6 to TRBJ2-2, with no clear D. The length of the CDR3 is 12 residues. From germline, CDR1 is MNHNY and CDR2 SVGAGI (reference sequence). V shed 2 bases and J shed 5 bases, with 3 bases lying between them.

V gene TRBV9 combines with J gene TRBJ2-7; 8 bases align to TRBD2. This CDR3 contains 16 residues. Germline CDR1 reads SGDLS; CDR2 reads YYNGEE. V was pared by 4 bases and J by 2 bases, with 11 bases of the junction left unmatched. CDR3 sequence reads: CASSPPPGGLAYEQYF. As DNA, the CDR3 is TGTGCCAGCAGCCCCCCCCCGGGGGGGTTAGCCTACGAGCAGTACTTC.

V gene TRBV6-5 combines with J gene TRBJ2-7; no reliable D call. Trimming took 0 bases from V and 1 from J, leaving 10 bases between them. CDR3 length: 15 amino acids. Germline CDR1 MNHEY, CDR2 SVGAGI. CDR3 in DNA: TGTGCCAGCAGTTACTCTTCCCCCCCTTCCTACGAGCAGTACTTC. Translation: CASSYSSPPSYEQYF.

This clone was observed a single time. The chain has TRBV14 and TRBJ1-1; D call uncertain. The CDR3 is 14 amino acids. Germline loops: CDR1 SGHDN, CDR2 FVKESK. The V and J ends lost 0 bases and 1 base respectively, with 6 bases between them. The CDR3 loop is CASSQEDWNTEAFF. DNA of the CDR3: TGTGCCAGCAGCCAAGAGGACTGGAACACTGAAGCTTTCTTT.

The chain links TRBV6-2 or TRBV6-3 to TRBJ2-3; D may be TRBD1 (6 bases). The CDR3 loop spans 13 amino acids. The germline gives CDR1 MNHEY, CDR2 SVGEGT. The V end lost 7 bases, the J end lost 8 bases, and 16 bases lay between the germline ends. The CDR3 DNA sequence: TGTGCCAGCATCCCTGAGGGGGTGGGTACGCAGTATTTT. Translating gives CASIPEGVGTQYF.

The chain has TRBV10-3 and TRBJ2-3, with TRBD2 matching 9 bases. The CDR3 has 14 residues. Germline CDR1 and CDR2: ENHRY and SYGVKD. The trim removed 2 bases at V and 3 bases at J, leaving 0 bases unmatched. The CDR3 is CAISESGGTDTQYF. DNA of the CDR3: TGTGCCATCAGTGAGAGCGGGGGGACAGATACGCAGTATTTT.

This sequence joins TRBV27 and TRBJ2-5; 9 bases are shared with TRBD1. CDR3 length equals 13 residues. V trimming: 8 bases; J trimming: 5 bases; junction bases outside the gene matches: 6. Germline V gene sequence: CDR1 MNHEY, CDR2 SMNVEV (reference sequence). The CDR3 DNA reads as TGTGCCAGCGGGGACAGGGACGTTGAGACCCAGTACTTC. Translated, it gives CASGDRDVETQYF.

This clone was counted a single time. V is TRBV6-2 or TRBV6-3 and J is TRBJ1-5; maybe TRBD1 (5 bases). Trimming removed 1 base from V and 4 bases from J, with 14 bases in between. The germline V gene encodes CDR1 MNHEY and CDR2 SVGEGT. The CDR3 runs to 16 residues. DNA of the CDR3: TGTGCCAGCAGTTACTTTGCAGGGCGGAATAATCAGCCCCAGCATTTT. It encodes CASSYFAGRNNQPQHF.

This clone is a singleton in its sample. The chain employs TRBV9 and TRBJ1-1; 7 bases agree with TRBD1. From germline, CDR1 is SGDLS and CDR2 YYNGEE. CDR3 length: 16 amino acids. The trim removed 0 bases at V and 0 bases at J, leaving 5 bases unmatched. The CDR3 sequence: CASSVATGAMNTEAFF. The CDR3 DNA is TGTGCCAGCAGCGTAGCCACAGGGGCAATGAACACTGAAGCTTTCTTT.

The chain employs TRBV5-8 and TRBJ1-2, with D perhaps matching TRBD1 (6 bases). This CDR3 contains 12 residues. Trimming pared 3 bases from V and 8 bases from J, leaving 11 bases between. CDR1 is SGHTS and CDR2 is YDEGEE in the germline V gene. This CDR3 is CASSWTTGGYTF. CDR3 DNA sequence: TGTGCCAGCAGCTGGACGACAGGAGGCTACACCTTC. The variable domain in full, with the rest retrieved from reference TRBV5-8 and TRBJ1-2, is EAGVTQSPTHLIKTRGQQATLRCSPISGHTSVYWYQQALGLGLQFLLWYDEGEERNRGNFPPRFSGRQFPNYSSELNVNALELEDSALYLCASSWTTGGYTFGSGTRLTVV.

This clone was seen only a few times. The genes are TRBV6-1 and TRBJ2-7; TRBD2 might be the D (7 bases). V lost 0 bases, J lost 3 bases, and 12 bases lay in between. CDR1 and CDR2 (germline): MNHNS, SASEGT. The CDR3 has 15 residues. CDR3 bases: TGTGCCAGCAGTGAAGCGGGCGGGGGCATCTACGAGCAGTACTTC. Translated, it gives CASSEAGGGIYEQYF.

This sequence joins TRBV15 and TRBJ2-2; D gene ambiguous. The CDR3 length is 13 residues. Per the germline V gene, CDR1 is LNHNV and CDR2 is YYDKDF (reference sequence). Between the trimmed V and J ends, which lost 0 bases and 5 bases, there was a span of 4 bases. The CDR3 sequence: CATSRDRTGELFF. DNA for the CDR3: TGTGCCACCAGCAGAGATCGTACCGGGGAGCTGTTTTTT.

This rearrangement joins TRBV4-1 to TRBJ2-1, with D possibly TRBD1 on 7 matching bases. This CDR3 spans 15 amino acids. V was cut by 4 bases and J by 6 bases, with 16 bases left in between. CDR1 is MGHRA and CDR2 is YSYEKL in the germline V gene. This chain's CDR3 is CASSLWGAGGNEQFF. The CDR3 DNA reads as TGCGCCAGCAGCCTCTGGGGGGCAGGGGGCAATGAGCAGTTCTTC.